What follows is one TCR beta chain and its context. Its antigen is unknown. The sample is drawn from a study of T cell responses to AZD1222 COVID-19 vaccine. General observations from the study: Only 6 or 7 people who got AZD1222 tested seropositive at baseline. Donor demographics were predominantly white British with a female majority; clonal diversity may be underestimated. Spike-spanning, vaccine-associated CD4 TCRs were dominant at 160-218 and 743-854.

Trimming removed 1 base at V and 2 bases at J, with 10 bases between. The CDR3 is 15 residues long. Germline CDR1 is SGHTA and CDR2 is FQGNSA. Data came from immunoSEQ multiplex PCR; TCRdb stores just in-frame clones and leaves some out. The sample contains around 77,000 clones, around 87% of which appear only once. The source of this sequence is an adult in good health. This rearrangement joins TRBV7-2 to TRBJ2-3; D not resolved. The sequencing here drew on peripheral blood, taken on day 0 of AZD1222 vaccination. The chain's CDR3 is CASSLVPGLTDTQYF. The CDR3, as DNA: TGTGCCAGCAGCTTAGTTCCGGGCCTCACAGATACGCAGTATTTT.